The present entry profiles one T cell receptor beta chain with its context. This sample was included in a study of blood T cell repertoires in COVID-19. The data were produced by immunoSEQ multiplex PCR, yet TCRdb's version contains in-frame clones alone and is incomplete. In the table there are about 160,000 clones, more than 60% of which are singletons. Germline V gene sequence: CDR1 SGDLS, CDR2 YYNGEE. The CDR3 has 16 amino acids. V was pared by 0 bases and J by 1 base, with 0 bases of the junction left unmatched. Sequences were obtained from peripheral blood. The rearrangement joins TRBV9 to TRBJ2-6, with 8 bases that match TRBD2. The receptor comes from a man aged 65 to 85 with acute or convalescent COVID-19. CDR3 sequence: CASSVGGGSGANVLTF. In DNA form, the CDR3 reads TGTGCCAGCAGCGTAGGCGGGGGGTCTGGGGCCAACGTCCTGACTTTC.